Here is one T cell receptor beta chain with its context. Assay: immunoSEQ multiplex PCR; the TCRdb copy retains only in-frame clones and omits some. The sample data list about 210,000 clones. The sample originates from a study of control samples from healthy donors and cancer patients. The sequenced sample was blood. This receptor was identified in a woman in her twenties or thirties in good health.

The CDR3: CAIKPSGGRSSYEQYF. The CDR3 DNA follows: TGTGCCATCAAGCCTAGCGGGGGGAGGAGCTCCTACGAGCAGTACTTC. The V gene is TRBV10-3, the J gene TRBJ2-7, with TRBD2 identical over 11 bases. Germline trimming cut 7 bases from V and 0 bases from J; bases unmatched to any gene: 8. CDR3 length: 16 amino acids. Germline V gene data show CDR1 as ENHRY and CDR2 as SYGVKD.